Each of the 14 T cell receptor beta chains below was sequenced from the same sample in a study of shared clonotypes between healthy human individuals. Assay: immunoSEQ multiplex PCR; the TCRdb copy retains only in-frame clones and omits some. The sample has 2 million to 2.5 million clones, under 97% seen once. Sequenced material: naive CD4+ T cells sorted from blood. The subset: CD45RA+ positively selected. Receptors originate from a man aged 18 to 30 in good health.

About this clone itself: In the same sample, other DNA sequences code for this CDR3. The rearrangement joins TRBV10-1 to TRBJ2-7; maybe TRBD2 (5 bases). This CDR3 comprises 14 residues. Trimming took off 3 bases at V and 0 bases at J, with 9 bases between the two ends. Germline V gene lookup returns CDR1 WNHNN and CDR2 SYGVQD (reference sequence). The CDR3 spells CASSESGSSYEQYF. The DNA for the CDR3 is TGCGCCAGCAGTGAATCGGGGAGCTCCTACGAGCAGTACTTC.

Worth noting for this clone: Other DNA variants within this sample encode the same CDR3. This chain links TRBV7-2 with TRBJ1-5; D gene uncertain. The CDR3 length is 14 residues. Germline-derived CDR1 and CDR2 are SGHTA and FQGNSA. With 3 bases removed from V and 0 bases from J, the gap between germline ends came to 6 bases. As DNA, the CDR3 is TGTGCCAGCAGCTTGTGGGGTAGCAATCAGCCCCAGCATTTT. Encoded protein: CASSLWGSNQPQHF.

The rearrangement links TRBV6-5 to TRBJ1-5; 9 positions agree with TRBD1. Germline lookup yields CDR1 MNHEY and CDR2 SVGAGI. CDR3 length: 15 amino acids. V lost 6 bases, J lost 2 bases, and 5 bases stayed unmatched. Here the CDR3 DNA reads TGTGCCAGCAGACCTAGACAGGGGGGCAATCAGCCCCAGCATTTT. Encoded protein: CASRPRQGGNQPQHF.

V and J are TRBV28 and TRBJ2-7; 9 bases map to TRBD1. This CDR3 region has 14 residues. After removal of 7 bases from V and 4 bases from J, the junction contained 8 bases not matched to a gene. Germline assignment: CDR1 MDHEN and CDR2 SYDVKM. CDR3 nucleotides: TGTGCCAGCACCCCCGGGACAGGGTTGTACGAGCAGTACTTC. Its translation: CASTPGTGLYEQYF.

This chain joins TRBV28 and TRBJ2-7; TRBD2 might be the D (7 bases). The V end lost 7 bases, the J end lost 4 bases, and 17 bases lay between the germline ends. Germline V gene sequence: CDR1 MDHEN, CDR2 SYDVKM. This CDR3 contains 14 residues. The CDR3 nucleotides read TGTGCCAGCACCATAACGGGGGGCAAATACGAGCAGTACTTC. This gives the protein CASTITGGKYEQYF. Based on the CDR3 plus reference TRBV28 and TRBJ2-7, the full variable domain is DVKVTQSSRYLVKRTGEKVFLECVQDMDHENMFWYRQDPGLGLRLIYFSYDVKMKEKGDIPEGYSVSREKKERFSLILESASTNQTSMYLCASTITGGKYEQYFGPGTRLTVT.

This clone was detected only once. The CDR3: CASSKYLWISETQYF. The CDR3 nucleotides read TGTGCCAGCAGCAAGTACTTGTGGATAAGTGAGACCCAGTACTTC. The chain employs TRBV21-1 and TRBJ2-5. TRBV21-1 is a known pseudogene. This CDR3 region has 15 residues.

The V gene is TRBV18, the J gene TRBJ2-2; 10 positions match TRBD1. Germline V lookup: CDR1 KGHSH, CDR2 LQKENI. The CDR3 loop spans 16 amino acids. Trimming took 6 bases from V and 3 from J; bases not matched to a gene: 7. The CDR3 spells CASSRRQGADTGELFF. CDR3 nucleotides: TGTGCCAGCTCGCGTCGACAGGGGGCCGACACCGGGGAGCTGTTTTTT.

This rearrangement joins TRBV5-1 to TRBJ1-1, with no clear D. This CDR3 contains 14 residues. The germline CDR1 and CDR2 sequences are SGHRS and YFSETQ. V was cut by 0 bases and J by 1 base, with 7 bases left in between. The DNA for the CDR3 is TGCGCCAGCAGCTTGGACAGTCAGAACACTGAAGCTTTCTTT. Residues: CASSLDSQNTEAFF.

The CDR3 reads CASRGAGSYEQYF. In nucleotides, the CDR3 is TGTGCCAGTAGGGGAGCGGGCTCCTACGAGCAGTACTTC. V and J are TRBV19 and TRBJ2-7, with a weak D call TRBD2 (6 bases). Germline values: CDR1 LNHDA, CDR2 SQIVND (reference sequence). The CDR3 has 13 residues. V lost 6 bases to trimming and J lost 0 bases, with 9 bases between them. Using reference TRBV19 and TRBJ2-7 for the parts outside the CDR3, the full variable domain is DGGITQSPKYLFRKEGQNVTLSCEQNLNHDAMYWYRQDPGQGLRLIYYSQIVNDFQKGDIAEGYSVSREKKESFPLTVTSAQKNPTAFYLCASRGAGSYEQYFGPGTRLTVT.

The chain employs TRBV7-9 and TRBJ2-7; D gene unclear. Germline lookup yields CDR1 SEHNR and CDR2 FQNEAQ (reference sequence). The CDR3 spans 14 residues. Between the trimmed V and J ends, which lost 2 bases and 6 bases, there was a span of 14 bases. CDR3: CASSLLGSFIEQYF. The CDR3 DNA reads TGTGCCAGCAGCTTACTAGGGTCCTTCATCGAGCAGTACTTC.

As DNA, the CDR3 is TGCAGCGTTGAATCCCTACTTCAAGAGACCCAGTACTTC. Encoded protein: CSVESLLQETQYF. The V gene is TRBV29-1, the J gene TRBJ2-5, with D unclear. V lost 2 bases and J 2 bases, leaving 9 bases between the germline ends. Germline V lookup: CDR1 SQVTM, CDR2 ANQGSEA. This CDR3 has 13 amino acids.

This clone was picked up one time. Mismatch with germline at one junction end may stem from a read error. This sequence joins TRBV7-2 and TRBJ2-5; weak D call: TRBD2 (5 bases). The DNA end lines up better with TRBJ2-7; the J call may be wrong. Germline V gives CDR1 SGHTA, CDR2 FQGNSA. The CDR3 consists of 13 residues. CDR3: CASGTQPSYEQYF. The DNA of the CDR3 is TGCGCCAGCGGTACACAACCCTCCTACGAGCAGTACTTC.

As to this clone: This CDR3 fails to terminate in the conserved phenylalanine or tryptophan, so it likely reflects a read error. Because the CDR3's place on the DNA is in doubt, the DNA is left out and the CDR3 is given as listed by TCRdb. The chain carries TRBV5-3 and TRBJ1-2; the listed D gene, TRBD1, was not tested against the DNA. TRBV5-3 is classed as an ORF, of uncertain function. The CDR3 extends over 11 residues, inclusive of both ends. The CDR3 here is CARSPPGQSPS.

The chain uses TRBV10-3 and TRBJ2-1, with 10 bases lining up with TRBD2. Germline CDR1 and CDR2: ENHRY and SYGVKD. The CDR3 spans 15 residues. V was clipped by 7 bases and J by 0 bases; unmatched bases: 3. The DNA for the CDR3 is TGTGCCATCACTTCTAGCGGGAGCTCCTACAATGAGCAGTTCTTC. Its protein is CAITSSGSSYNEQFF.